The clone carrying this T cell receptor (beta chain) was found once. The antigen is not known. Using immunoSEQ multiplex PCR, the repertoire was profiled, and TCRdb retains in-frame clones only, with some absent. The sample holds over 45,000 clones; 82% are singletons and the top ten take approximately 0.44%. This specimen belongs to a study of memory CD4+ T cells and cytomegalovirus serostatus. Study details: Of the healthy Belgian adults, 9 were CMV seropositive and 20 to 30 seronegative. Notes on the study in general: About 40% of the roughly 150 known CMV-associated TCRbeta sequences appeared in CD4+ memory.

The sort gate was single viable CD3+CD4+CD8-CD45RO+ cells for memory CD4+ T cells. The sequencing sample was made of memory CD4+ T cells from blood. The receptor comes from an adult in good health and CMV-seronegative.

CDR3 sequence: CASSLGPGLGTEAFF. DNA for the CDR3: TGCGCCAGCAGCTTGGGTCCGGGGTTGGGGACTGAAGCTTTCTTT. The rearrangement links TRBV5-1 to TRBJ1-1; D remains unclear. Trimming removed 0 bases at V and 5 bases at J, with 14 bases between. CDR3 length: 15 residues. CDR1 is SGHRS, CDR2 YFSETQ, per germline.